The 30 T cell receptor beta chains reported below all come from one sample, sequenced in a study of T cells in Graves' hyperthyroidism and ophthalmopathy. Amplification targeted TCR beta CDR3 regions from RNA transcripts. HTBI primers were the set used in a first-round RT-PCR of the TCR CDR3. TCRdb processed the multiplex PCR reads anew with MiXCR; each CDR3 protein has one entry. This table holds 250,000 to 300,000 distinct CDR3 sequences, about an eighth found once. The sample consisted of blood. The receptor source for this set is a woman in her forties with Graves' hyperthyroidism.

Details on this clonotype: A clone one base away is much larger, so this may be a read error. This chain links TRBV19 with TRBJ1-5; D is ambiguous. The CDR3 covers 16 residues. Germline CDR1 and CDR2: LNHDA and SQIVND (reference sequence). The CDR3 DNA reads as TGTCCCAGTAGCCTACGCGGAGCGAAGGGTGGTCAGCCCCAGCATTTT. Protein product: CPSSLRGAKGGQPQHF.

This clonotype came up a few times. The V call is TRBV7-6, the J call TRBJ1-5, with D maybe TRBD1 (6 bases). The CDR3 covers 17 residues. V was shortened by 0 bases and J by 5 bases, with 17 bases between the two germline ends. Germline V gene lookup returns CDR1 SGHVS and CDR2 FNYEAQ. In DNA form, the CDR3 reads TGTGCCAGCAGCTTAGCGCTGGGCAGGGGAGGAGATCAGCCCCAGCATTTT. Its protein is CASSLALGRGGDQPQHF.

This clonotype was seen at least ten times. V gene TRBV6-1 combines with J gene TRBJ2-3; the D is unclear. V was cut by 2 bases and J by 0 bases, with 9 bases left in between. CDR1 and CDR2 (germline): MNHNS, SASEGT. CDR3 size: 15 residues. CDR3 DNA sequence: TGTGCCAGCAGTGAAACGGTGAGGAGCACAGATACGCAGTATTTT. Translated, it gives CASSETVRSTDTQYF.

This clonotype has ten or more counts. The chain uses TRBV6-1 and TRBJ1-1; D call uncertain. The germline gives CDR1 MNHNS, CDR2 SASEGT. V was trimmed by 10 bases and J by 10 bases, leaving 28 bases between them. This CDR3 has 15 residues. Here the CDR3 reads CATKRVEFSRTRAFF. CDR3 in DNA: TGTGCCACCAAAAGGGTTGAGTTTTCCCGGACTAGAGCTTTCTTT.

This clonotype was recorded a few times. V and J are TRBV7-9 and TRBJ1-1; 7 bases agree with TRBD1. This CDR3 region has 15 residues. The germline V gene has CDR1 SEHNR and CDR2 FQNEAQ (reference sequence). J gave up 4 bases and V 6 bases, and 11 bases lay outside the gene matches. The CDR3 DNA follows: TGTGCCAGCAGTCGTACAGGGGAGGCGAGCACTGAAGCTTTCTTT. This sequence encodes CASSRTGEASTEAFF.

This clonotype came up many times. This chain links TRBV7-9 with TRBJ2-7; D call uncertain. Germline loops: CDR1 SEHNR, CDR2 FQNEAQ (reference sequence). The CDR3 sequence is 12 residues long. Between the trimmed V and J ends, which lost 0 bases and 7 bases, there was a span of 7 bases. The CDR3, as DNA: TGTGCCAGCAGCTTAGCAATCACAGAGCAGTACTTC. Amino acid sequence: CASSLAITEQYF.

This clonotype was seen only a few times. The gene calls are TRBV6-2 or TRBV6-3 and TRBJ2-3; D gene uncertain. Per the germline V gene, CDR1 is MNHEY and CDR2 is SVGEGT. V was cut by 2 bases and J by 0 bases, with 9 bases left in between. CDR3 length: 15 amino acids. For the CDR3, the DNA is TGTGCCAGCAGTTACACGGGCAGTAGCACAGATACGCAGTATTTT. Amino acids: CASSYTGSSTDTQYF.

The gene calls are TRBV6-1 and TRBJ2-3; weak D call: TRBD2 (6 bases). Germline V lookup: CDR1 MNHNS, CDR2 SASEGT. Trimming took 8 bases from V and 2 from J, leaving 14 bases between them. This CDR3 is 14 amino acids long. CDR3 sequence reads: CASVGGRPTDTQYF. As DNA, the CDR3 is TGTGCCAGCGTGGGGGGAAGGCCCACAGATACGCAGTATTTT.

This clonotype was observed at least ten times. The rearrangement links TRBV7-9 to TRBJ1-1; D gene uncertain. CDR1 SEHNR and CDR2 FQNEAQ come from the germline V gene (reference sequence). The V gene lost 5 bases and the J gene lost 7 bases, with 11 bases spanning the gap. This CDR3 is 12 amino acids long. CDR3 residues: CASSRHEGEAFF. The CDR3 DNA reads as TGTGCCAGCAGCCGACACGAAGGTGAAGCTTTCTTT. The variable domain in full, with the rest retrieved from reference TRBV7-9 and TRBJ1-1, is DTGVSQNPRHKITKRGQNVTFRCDPISEHNRLYWYRQTLGQGPEFLTYFQNEAQLEKSRLLSDRFSAERPKGSFSTLEIQRTEQGDSAMYLCASSRHEGEAFFGQGTRLTVV.

This clonotype was counted at least ten times. The rearrangement joins TRBV5-1 to TRBJ2-7; no clear D gene. Germline V gene data show CDR1 as SGHRS and CDR2 as YFSETQ. V lost 0 bases and J lost 2, with 6 bases in between. This CDR3 spans 13 amino acids. CDR3 in amino acids: CASSLAVAYEQYF. CDR3 nucleotide sequence: TGCGCCAGCAGCTTGGCGGTCGCCTACGAGCAGTACTTC.

The rearrangement joins TRBV18 to TRBJ2-2; TRBD1 matches at 7 bases. In germline, CDR1 is KGHSH, CDR2 LQKENI. Trimming cost V 0 bases and J 5 bases; bases outside gene matches: 6. The CDR3 is 16 amino acids. The CDR3 DNA reads as TGTGCCAGCTCACCACCTCGGACAGGAGTTACCGGGGAGCTGTTTTTT. Its translation: CASSPPRTGVTGELFF. The full variable domain, with the rest looked up from reference TRBV18 and TRBJ2-2, is NAGVMQNPRHLVRRRGQEARLRCSPMKGHSHVYWYRQLPEEGLKFMVYLQKENIIDESGMPKERFSAEFPKEGPSILRIQQVVRGDSAAYFCASSPPRTGVTGELFFGEGSRLTVL.

This clonotype appeared many times. The J gene is TRBJ1-1, the V gene TRBV5-1, with 11 nucleotides matching TRBD1. CDR3 length equals 15 residues. Germline CDR1 is SGHRS and CDR2 is YFSETQ. The ends lost 4 bases at V and 5 bases at J; junction bases unmatched: 7. The CDR3 is CASSGGQGVRTEAFF. The CDR3 nucleotides read TGCGCCAGCAGCGGGGGACAGGGGGTGAGGACTGAAGCTTTCTTT. Using reference TRBV5-1 and TRBJ1-1 for the parts outside the CDR3, the full variable domain is KAGVTQTPRYLIKTRGQQVTLSCSPISGHRSVSWYQQTPGQGLQFLFEYFSETQRNKGNFPGRFSGRQFSNSRSEMNVSTLELGDSALYLCASSGGQGVRTEAFFGQGTRLTVV.

Worth noting for this clonotype: This could be a read error, since a much larger clone is one nucleotide away. The chain is built from TRBV11-2 and TRBJ2-7; D is possibly TRBD2 (6 bases). Trimming removed 8 bases at V and 5 bases at J, with 16 bases between. The CDR3 contains 13 residues. The germline gives CDR1 SGHAT, CDR2 FQNNGV. CDR3 in DNA: TGTGCCAGCGGAGGACTAAATCTCGACGAGCAGTACTTC. Translating gives CASGGLNLDEQYF.

This clonotype was seen ten or more times. The chain recombines TRBV28 with TRBJ1-2; 7 nucleotides line up with TRBD1. The V segment lost 2 bases and the J segment 6 bases; nucleotides outside the gene matches: 6. The CDR3 covers 14 residues. Germline loops: CDR1 MDHEN, CDR2 SYDVKM. DNA of the CDR3: TGTGCCAGCAGTTTAAATGACAGGGTGGATGGCTACACCTTC. It encodes CASSLNDRVDGYTF.

Many counts were recorded for this clonotype. V gene TRBV20-1 combines with J gene TRBJ2-1; 9 bases are shared with TRBD1. The V and J ends lost 0 bases and 11 bases, in that order; junction bases with no gene match: 5. In germline, CDR1 is DFQATT, CDR2 SNEGSKA (reference sequence). The CDR3 consists of 13 residues. The chain's CDR3 is CSAREGTGRQQFF. CDR3 DNA: TGCAGTGCTAGAGAGGGGACAGGGAGGCAGCAGTTCTTC.

This clonotype came up a few times. The chain couples TRBV20-1 to TRBJ2-3, with D unresolved. The V end was cut by 7 bases, the J end by 1 base, with 15 bases between. Germline-derived CDR1 and CDR2 are DFQATT and SNEGSKA (reference sequence). This CDR3 has 14 amino acids. The CDR3 reads CSGVRAGGTDTQYF. The DNA of the CDR3 is TGCAGTGGGGTTAGAGCTGGGGGCACAGATACGCAGTATTTT.

This clonotype was picked up many times. The rearrangement links TRBV7-2 to TRBJ2-3, with D perhaps TRBD1 or TRBD2 (5 bases each). The CDR3 is 13 amino acids. The germline V gene encodes CDR1 SGHTA and CDR2 FQGNSA. V dropped 10 bases and J dropped 0 bases, with 11 bases sitting between them. The CDR3 nucleotides read TGTGCCACCAGGGAGACGAGCACAGATACGCAGTATTTT. It specifies CATRETSTDTQYF.

This clonotype was picked up many times. The chain joins TRBV28 to TRBJ1-1; 9 nucleotides match TRBD1. V shed 3 bases, J shed 0 bases, and the junction held 11 bases outside the gene matches. The CDR3 sequence is 18 residues long. Germline CDR1 MDHEN, CDR2 SYDVKM. This CDR3 reads CASSFRSTGGYMNTEAFF. Here the CDR3 DNA reads TGTGCCAGCAGTTTCCGGTCAACAGGGGGCTACATGAACACTGAAGCTTTCTTT.

This clonotype was picked up a small number of times. The chain has TRBV6-6 and TRBJ2-7, with D perhaps matching TRBD2 (5 bases). The CDR3 is made up of 16 amino acids. With 1 base removed from V and 0 bases from J, the gap between germline ends came to 13 bases. CDR1 is MNHNY, CDR2 SVGAGI, per germline (reference sequence). CDR3 loop: CASSYLQPRDSYEQYF. The CDR3 coding sequence is TGTGCCAGCAGTTACTTACAGCCTCGGGACTCCTACGAGCAGTACTTC.

The rearrangement uses TRBV3-1 and TRBJ2-2, with D unresolved. V dropped 4 bases and J dropped 0 bases, with 15 bases sitting between them. This CDR3 spans 17 amino acids. Germline-derived CDR1 and CDR2 are LGHDT and YNNKEL (reference sequence). The CDR3 reads CASSPPRITTNTGELFF. Here the CDR3 DNA reads TGTGCCAGCAGCCCTCCCAGAATCACCACGAACACCGGGGAGCTGTTTTTT.

This clonotype came up many times. The chain has TRBV2 and TRBJ2-7; 8 bases are a match to TRBD1. The J segment lost 5 bases and the V segment lost 4 bases, leaving 13 bases of the junction unmatched. CDR1 and CDR2 (germline): SNHLY, FYNNEI. This CDR3 is 16 amino acids long. CDR3 region: CASSGLGQGGLDEQYF. CDR3 sequence (DNA): TGTGCCAGCAGTGGCTTAGGACAGGGCGGTTTGGACGAGCAGTACTTC.

Ten or more counts support this clonotype. The chain employs TRBV20-1 and TRBJ2-7; 7 positions agree with TRBD2. Per the germline V gene, CDR1 is DFQATT and CDR2 is SNEGSKA (reference sequence). CDR3 length: 13 residues. The J segment lost 6 bases and the V segment lost 3 bases, leaving 8 bases of the junction unmatched. The CDR3 spells CSASDSGSLEQYF. CDR3 DNA sequence: TGCAGTGCTAGTGATAGCGGGTCGCTCGAGCAGTACTTC.

In this sample, this clonotype turned up many times. The chain uses TRBV6-1 and TRBJ1-2; TRBD1 is a possible D gene (5 bases). The CDR3 covers 13 residues. Germline V gene sequence: CDR1 MNHNS, CDR2 SASEGT. V dropped 7 bases and J dropped 5 bases, with 14 bases sitting between them. CDR3 protein: CASIPPGGYGYTF. In DNA, the CDR3 is TGTGCCAGCATCCCCCCGGGGGGATATGGCTACACCTTC.

The sample holds many counts of this clonotype. The rearrangement joins TRBV6-2 or TRBV6-3 to TRBJ2-7; D is possibly TRBD2 (5 bases). Germline V CDR1 and CDR2: MNHEY, SVGEGT. Trimming shortened V by 4 bases and J by 6 bases, and 10 bases separated the two germline ends. CDR3 length: 12 amino acids. CDR3 sequence: CASSSYAGEQYF. Written as DNA, the CDR3 is TGTGCCAGCAGTTCATACGCGGGCGAGCAGTACTTC.

The V and J genes are TRBV5-5 and TRBJ2-1; no definite D call. V gave up 2 bases and J gave up 5 bases, with 11 bases separating them. The CDR3 contains 14 residues. Germline CDR1 reads SGHKS; CDR2 reads YYEKEE (reference sequence). CDR3 residues: CASSLTVFDNEQFF. CDR3 DNA sequence: TGTGCCAGCAGCTTAACAGTTTTCGACAATGAGCAGTTCTTC. Looking up the rest from reference TRBV5-5 and TRBJ2-1 gives the full variable domain: DAGVTQSPTHLIKTRGQQVTLRCSPISGHKSVSWYQQVLGQGPQFIFQYYEKEERGRGNFPDRFSARQFPNYSSELNVNALLLGDSALYLCASSLTVFDNEQFFGPGTRLTVL.

This clonotype appeared a few times. J is TRBJ1-5 and V is TRBV27; D uncertain. CDR1 and CDR2 from the germline V gene are MNHEY and SMNVEV (reference sequence). The ends were cut back, 2 bases at V and 2 bases at J, with 7 bases in the middle. This CDR3 has 14 residues. The CDR3 here is CASSLKGGNQPQHF. The CDR3 nucleotides are TGTGCCAGCAGTTTAAAGGGAGGCAATCAGCCCCAGCATTTT.

At least ten counts were recorded for this clonotype. The chain combines TRBV18 with TRBJ2-5, with 10 bases matching TRBD1. The CDR3 consists of 14 residues. The J segment lost 4 bases and the V segment lost 8 bases, leaving 7 bases of the junction unmatched. Germline loops: CDR1 KGHSH, CDR2 LQKENI. The CDR3, as DNA: TGTGCCAGCACCCGGGACAGGGGTAGAGAGACCCAGTACTTC. Its translation: CASTRDRGRETQYF.

This clonotype appeared many times. The rearrangement joins TRBV3-1 to TRBJ1-2, with D hard to call. Germline V CDR1 and CDR2: LGHDT, YNNKEL (reference sequence). V was shortened by 4 bases and J by 4 bases, with 10 bases between the two germline ends. CDR3 length equals 13 residues. CDR3 in amino acids: CASSPYYGYGYTF. CDR3 sequence (DNA): TGTGCCAGCAGCCCCTATTACGGCTATGGCTACACCTTC.

This clonotype was counted ten times or more. The V call is TRBV18, the J call TRBJ1-1; 7 positions agree with TRBD1. V shed 3 bases and J 4 bases; nucleotides not matched to a gene: 5. This CDR3 has 14 residues. CDR1 KGHSH and CDR2 LQKENI come from the germline V gene. CDR3 sequence reads: CASSPQGEGTEAFF. CDR3 bases: TGTGCCAGCTCACCGCAGGGGGAGGGCACTGAAGCTTTCTTT.

This clonotype was seen ten or more times. The chain uses TRBV20-1 and TRBJ1-2; TRBD1 might be the D (5 bases). CDR1 and CDR2 (germline): DFQATT, SNEGSKA (reference sequence). CDR3 length: 13 residues. Trimming stripped 4 bases from V and 8 bases from J, with 17 bases between. The DNA for the CDR3 is TGCAGTGCTACACGTCCTCAGGGTTGGGGCTACACCTTC. It specifies CSATRPQGWGYTF.